This T cell receptor beta chain came from a study of CD8+ T cells in alopecia areata. Study as a whole: Tofacitinib dosing lasted 6 to 18 months, which was then followed by 6 months off drug. Disease severity was quantified as SALT score of affected scalp area.

Germline-derived CDR1 and CDR2 are ENHRY and SYGVKD. Trimming cost V 9 bases and J 3 bases; bases outside gene matches: 8. The CDR3 length is 13 residues. Study-wide results and limits: Tofacitinib did not eliminate many expanded lesional clones from scalp or blood. Clonality in lesional scalp, especially alopecia totalis/universalis, exceeded that of normal scalp.

Specified treatment: oral pan-JAK inhibitor, 5-10 mg twice daily. Isolated RNA was reverse transcribed into cDNA used as the sequencing template. Sequenced by immunoSEQ multiplex PCR; TCRdb stores in-frame clones only, minus some. The sample contains under 250,000 clones, under 60% of which appear only once. As concerns this clone: Its antigen is still unknown.

The receptor was isolated from a human donor with alopecia areata. The V call is TRBV10-3, the J call TRBJ2-7; the match to TRBD1 covers 7 bases. The input for sequencing was CD4+ T cells sorted from blood, taken at week 4, from a patient treated with tofacitinib. In DNA, the CDR3 is TGTGCCATTAGGGGGACAGATAACTACGAGCAGTACTTC. Translated: CAIRGTDNYEQYF.